One T cell receptor beta chain is described in this entry. Its specificity is unknown. The data were taken from a study of shared clonotypes between healthy human individuals. Turning to the study itself: CD4 naive cells filled three plates per donor, CD4 memory three, CD8 naive two and CD8 memory one.

CDR3 length: 15 residues. V gave up 4 bases and J gave up 3 bases, with 16 bases separating them. CDR1 is SGHRS, CDR2 YFSETQ, per germline. Here immunoSEQ multiplex PCR was the method, and the copy in TCRdb shows in-frame clones only, minus some. The sample yields about 710,000 clones, 73% seen once. Study results and caveats: Incomplete sequencing of sorted subsets was indicated by rarefaction despite large depth. Between several donors, naive CD4 clonotypes were shared at a level of about 5%.

This chain uses TRBV5-1 with TRBJ1-1, with a weak D call TRBD1 (6 bases). This receptor was taken from a woman in her thirties in good health. Sequencing input: memory CD4+ T cells sorted from blood. Subset: CD45RA-negative fraction. The CDR3 loop reads CASSPGHEGYTEAFF. CDR3 sequence (DNA): TGCGCCAGCAGCCCGGGACACGAGGGGTACACTGAAGCTTTCTTT.